This section outlines one T cell receptor beta chain sequence together with its context. The data stem from a study of preoperative IRX-2 immunotherapy in early breast cancer. Treatment of the sample: preoperative locoregional IRX-2 cytokine immunotherapy. Patients received preoperative, locoregional IRX-2 cytokine immunotherapy in a phase Ib study. The CDR3 is 13 residues long. V trimming: 7 bases; J trimming: 5 bases; junction bases outside the gene matches: 5. Germline V gene sequence: CDR1 MNHNY, CDR2 SVGAGI (reference sequence). The table came from immunoSEQ multiplex PCR; TCRdb's copy has only in-frame clones and leaves some out. The data hold 25,000 or so clones, with over 75% observed a single time.

This material consisted of tumor tissue, taken after IRX-2 immunotherapy. The chain carries TRBV6-6 and TRBJ1-1, with TRBD1 matching over 9 bases. This clonotype originated in a human donor with breast cancer. CDR3 sequence: CASTGTGRTEAFF. CDR3 DNA: TGTGCCAGCACGGGGACAGGGAGGACTGAAGCTTTCTTT.